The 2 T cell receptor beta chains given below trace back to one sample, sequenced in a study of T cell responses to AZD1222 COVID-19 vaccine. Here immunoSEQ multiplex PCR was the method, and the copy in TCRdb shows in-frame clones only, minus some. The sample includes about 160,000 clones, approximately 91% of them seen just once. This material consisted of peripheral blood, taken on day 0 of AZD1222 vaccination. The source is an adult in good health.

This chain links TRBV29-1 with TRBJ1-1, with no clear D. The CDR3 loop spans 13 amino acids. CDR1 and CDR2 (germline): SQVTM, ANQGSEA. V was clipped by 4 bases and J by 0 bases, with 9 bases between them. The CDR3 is CSVVRAMNTEAFF. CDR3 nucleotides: TGCAGCGTTGTAAGAGCTATGAACACTGAAGCTTTCTTT. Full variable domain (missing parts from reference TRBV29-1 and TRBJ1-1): SAVISQKPSRDICQRGTSLTIQCQVDSQVTMMFWYRQQPGQSLTLIATANQGSEATYESGFVIDKFPISRPNLTFSTLTVSNMSPEDSSIYLCSVVRAMNTEAFFGQGTRLTVV.

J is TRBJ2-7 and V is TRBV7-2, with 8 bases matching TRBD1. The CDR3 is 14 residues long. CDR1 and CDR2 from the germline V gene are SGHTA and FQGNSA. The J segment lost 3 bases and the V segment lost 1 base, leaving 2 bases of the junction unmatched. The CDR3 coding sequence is TGTGCCAGCAGCTTAGGGGACAGGATCTACGAGCAGTACTTC. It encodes CASSLGDRIYEQYF.